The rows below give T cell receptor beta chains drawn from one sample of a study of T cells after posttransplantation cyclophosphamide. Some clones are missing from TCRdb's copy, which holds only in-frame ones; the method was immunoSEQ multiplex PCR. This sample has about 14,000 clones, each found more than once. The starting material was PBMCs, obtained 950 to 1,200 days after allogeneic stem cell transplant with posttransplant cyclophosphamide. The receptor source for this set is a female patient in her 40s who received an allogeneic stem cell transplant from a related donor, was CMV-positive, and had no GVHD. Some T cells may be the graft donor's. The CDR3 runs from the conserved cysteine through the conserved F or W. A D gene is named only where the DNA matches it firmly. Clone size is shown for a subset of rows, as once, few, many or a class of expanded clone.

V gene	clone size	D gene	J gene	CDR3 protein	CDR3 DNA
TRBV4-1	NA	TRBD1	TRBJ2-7	CASSQDRGDRGYEQYF	TGCGCCAGCAGCCAAGATAGAGGGGACAGGGGTTACGAGCAGTACTTC
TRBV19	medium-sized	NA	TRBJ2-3	CASSPPTSGGTDTQYF	TGTGCCAGTAGTCCCCCAACTAGTGGGGGCACAGATACGCAGTATTTT
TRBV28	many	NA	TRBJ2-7	CASSRSPGSSTYEQYF	TGTGCCAGCAGTCGATCACCGGGTTCCTCTACCTACGAGCAGTACTTC
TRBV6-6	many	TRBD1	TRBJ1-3	CASSRPSGQGIDTIYF	TGTGCCAGCAGTCGCCCTTCGGGACAGGGGATCGACACCATATATTTT
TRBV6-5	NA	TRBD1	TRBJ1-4	CASSFNRGKLFF	TGTGCCAGCAGTTTCAACAGGGGAAAACTGTTTTTT
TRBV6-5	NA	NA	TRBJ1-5	CASSYAGSNQPQHF	TGTGCCAGCAGTTACGCGGGTAGCAATCAGCCCCAGCATTTT
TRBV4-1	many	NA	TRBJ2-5	CASSQDLRRASDLQETQYF	TGCGCCAGCAGCCAAGATCTTCGAAGGGCTAGCGATTTACAAGAGACCCAGTACTTC
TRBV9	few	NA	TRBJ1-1	CASSVALQPTNTEAFF	TGTGCCAGCAGCGTAGCTTTACAGCCGACGAACACTGAAGCTTTCTTT
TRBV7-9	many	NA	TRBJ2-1	CASSPKGSSYNEQFF	TGTGCCAGCAGCCCTAAAGGGAGCTCCTACAATGAGCAGTTCTTC
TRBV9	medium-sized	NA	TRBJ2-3	CASSSRFGQGSDTQYF	TGTGCCAGCAGCTCAAGGTTTGGGCAGGGCTCAGATACGCAGTATTTT
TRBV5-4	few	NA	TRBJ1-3	CASSLQGGNTIYF	TGTGCCAGCAGCTTGCAGGGGGGAAACACCATATATTTT
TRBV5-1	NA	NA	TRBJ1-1	CASSADRLNTEAFF	TGCGCCAGCAGCGCTGACAGACTGAACACTGAAGCTTTCTTT
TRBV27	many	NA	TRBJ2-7	CASSFQGIHEQYF	TGTGCCAGCAGTTTTCAGGGTATCCACGAGCAGTACTTC
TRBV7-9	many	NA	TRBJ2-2	CASSLAGPDSGELFF	TGTGCCAGCAGCTTAGCGGGTCCCGACTCCGGGGAGCTGTTTTTT
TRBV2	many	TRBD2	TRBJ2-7	CASKGLANYEQYF	TGTGCCAGCAAAGGACTAGCGAACTACGAGCAGTACTTC
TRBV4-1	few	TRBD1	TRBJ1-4	CASSQASGGDEKLFF	TGCGCCAGCAGCCAAGCTTCAGGGGGAGATGAAAAACTGTTTTTT
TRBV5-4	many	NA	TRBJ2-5	CASSPGALETQYF	TGTGCCAGCAGCCCGGGTGCTTTAGAGACCCAGTACTTC
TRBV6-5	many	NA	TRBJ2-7	CASSRVGMSSYEQYF	TGTGCCAGCAGCCGGGTGGGTATGAGCTCCTACGAGCAGTACTTC
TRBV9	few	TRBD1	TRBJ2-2	CASGSYRGRELFF	TGTGCCAGCGGTTCATACAGGGGGCGGGAGCTGTTTTTT
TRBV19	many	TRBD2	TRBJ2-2	CASSIFSGGANTGELFF	TGTGCCAGTAGTATATTTAGCGGGGGGGCCAACACCGGGGAGCTGTTTTTT
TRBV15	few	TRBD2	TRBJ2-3	CATSIGTSGGDTQYF	TGTGCCACCAGCATCGGGACTAGCGGGGGAGATACGCAGTATTTT
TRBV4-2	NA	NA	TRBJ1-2	CASSQSSKGDPNYGYTF	TGTGCCAGCAGCCAAAGTTCTAAAGGGGATCCTAACTATGGCTACACCTTC
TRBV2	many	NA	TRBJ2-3	CASSESSGRTDTQYF	TGTGCCAGCAGTGAAAGTTCTGGCCGCACAGATACGCAGTATTTT
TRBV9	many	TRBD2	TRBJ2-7	CASSPAGVPGYEQYF	TGTGCCAGCAGCCCAGCGGGGGTTCCGGGCTACGAGCAGTACTTC
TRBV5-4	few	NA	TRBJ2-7	CASSSPGHEYEQYF	TGTGCCAGCAGCTCCCCGGGACACGAATACGAGCAGTACTTC
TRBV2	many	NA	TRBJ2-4	CASSGLVSKNIQYF	TGTGCCAGCAGTGGGTTGGTTAGCAAAAACATTCAGTACTTC